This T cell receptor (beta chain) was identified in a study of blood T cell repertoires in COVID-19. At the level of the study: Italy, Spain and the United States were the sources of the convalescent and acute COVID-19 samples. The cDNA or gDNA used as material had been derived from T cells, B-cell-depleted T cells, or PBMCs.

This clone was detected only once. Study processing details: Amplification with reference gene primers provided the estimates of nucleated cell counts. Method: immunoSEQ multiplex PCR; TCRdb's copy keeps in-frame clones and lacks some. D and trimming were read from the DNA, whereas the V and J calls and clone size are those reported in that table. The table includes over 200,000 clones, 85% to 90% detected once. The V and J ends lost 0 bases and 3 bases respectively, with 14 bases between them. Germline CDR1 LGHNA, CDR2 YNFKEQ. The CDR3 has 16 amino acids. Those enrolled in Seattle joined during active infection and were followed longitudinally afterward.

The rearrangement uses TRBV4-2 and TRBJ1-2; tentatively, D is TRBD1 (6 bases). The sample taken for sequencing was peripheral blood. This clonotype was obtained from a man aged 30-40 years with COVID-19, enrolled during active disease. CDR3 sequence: CASSQEWGRSDYGYTF. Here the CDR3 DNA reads TGTGCCAGCAGCCAAGAATGGGGGCGGTCGGACTATGGCTACACCTTC.